This T cell receptor beta chain was identified during a study of blood T cells in healthy people across ages. A J-beta primer mix and a sample-barcoded 5' primer were used in a second PCR of about 7 to 11 cycles. TCRdb ran MiXCR on the 5' RACE reads and lists one entry per CDR3 protein. The table includes hundreds of thousands of distinct CDR3 sequences, around a fifth detected once. Findings and limits, study-wide: Long-lived donors had more naive CD4+ cells and higher diversity than aged donors.

Only a few counts were recorded for this clonotype. Its antigen remains unidentified. It was approximately 10 milliliters of peripheral blood that were drawn from each donor. They isolated at least 6 million PBMCs from each sample. Extraction yielded at least 5 micrograms of total RNA per sample. The CDR3 is 16 residues long. The J segment lost 5 bases and the V segment lost 3 bases, leaving 10 bases of the junction unmatched. CDR1 and CDR2 (germline): MDHEN, SYDVKM. The source material was blood. This receptor was obtained from a man in his 70s in good health. The chain links TRBV28 to TRBJ2-1; 7 bases are shared with TRBD1. The CDR3 region is CASSLTIGTDNNEQFF. In DNA, the CDR3 is TGTGCCAGCAGTTTGACAATTGGGACAGACAACAATGAGCAGTTCTTC.